This T cell receptor (beta chain) derives from a study of PD-1 blockade in classical Hodgkin lymphoma. Overall study results and limits: Reports described newly diagnosed patients as having lower baseline TCR diversity than healthy donors. Unlike CD8+ TCR diversity, which did not rise significantly by C4D1, CD4+ TCR diversity did.

Following autologous stem cell transplantation, relapse occurred in every patient, and exposure to brentuximab vedotin varied. A remark on this clone: Its antigen is as yet unknown.

Here immunoSEQ multiplex PCR was the method, and the copy in TCRdb shows in-frame clones only, minus some. The table lists roughly 55,000 clones, roughly 80% of them singletons. The TCR sequence derives from a human donor with classical Hodgkin lymphoma. The source material was peripheral blood mononuclear cells (PBMCs), sampled at baseline.

Here the CDR3 reads CASSFNFDGNTEAFF. The DNA of the CDR3 is TGTGCCAGCAGCTTTAACTTCGACGGGAACACTGAAGCTTTCTTT. The chain joins TRBV11-2 to TRBJ1-1; no reliable D call. The germline gives CDR1 SGHAT, CDR2 FQNNGV. The germline V and J ends were trimmed by 3 bases and 1 base, with 12 bases remaining between them. The CDR3 runs to 15 residues. Using reference TRBV11-2 and TRBJ1-1 for the parts outside the CDR3, the full variable domain is EAGVAQSPRYKIIEKRQSVAFWCNPISGHATLYWYQQILGQGPKLLIQFQNNGVVDDSQLPKDRFSAERLKGVDSTLKIQPAKLEDSAVYLCASSFNFDGNTEAFFGQGTRLTVV.